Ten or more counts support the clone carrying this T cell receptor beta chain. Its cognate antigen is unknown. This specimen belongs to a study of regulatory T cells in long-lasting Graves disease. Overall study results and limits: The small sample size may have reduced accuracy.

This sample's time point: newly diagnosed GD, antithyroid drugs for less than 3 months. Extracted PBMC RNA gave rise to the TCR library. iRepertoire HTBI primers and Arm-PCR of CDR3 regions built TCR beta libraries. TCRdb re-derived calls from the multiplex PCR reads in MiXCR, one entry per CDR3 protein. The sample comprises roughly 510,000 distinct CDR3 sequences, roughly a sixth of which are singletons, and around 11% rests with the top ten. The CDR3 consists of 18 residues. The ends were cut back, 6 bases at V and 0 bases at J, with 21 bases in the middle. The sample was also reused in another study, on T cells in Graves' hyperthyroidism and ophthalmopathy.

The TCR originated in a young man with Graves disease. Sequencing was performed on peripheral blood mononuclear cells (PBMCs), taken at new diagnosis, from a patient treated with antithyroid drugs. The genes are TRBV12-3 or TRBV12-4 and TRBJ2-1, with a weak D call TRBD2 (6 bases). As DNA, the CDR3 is TGTGCCAGCAGACTAGACTTTACGGGGGAGGACTCCTACAATGAGCAGTTCTTC. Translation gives CASRLDFTGEDSYNEQFF.